The 32 T cell receptor beta chains reported below all come from one sample, sequenced in a study of T-cell memory formation after mild COVID-19. TCRdb called the 5' RACE reads again in MiXCR, with one record for every CDR3 protein. Of a few hundred thousand distinct CDR3 sequences in the sample, roughly 24% were seen once. The specimen was PBMCs or a T cell subset sorted from them (not recorded which). These receptors were obtained from an adult woman who had mild COVID-19 (a few samples of this study predate the infection). Cell type and time point are not known.

This clonotype has a handful of counts. The rearrangement uses TRBV20-1 and TRBJ2-7, with 9 bases fitting TRBD2. The CDR3 contains 13 residues. CDR1 and CDR2 (germline): DFQATT, SNEGSKA (reference sequence). Trimming at V came to 1 base and at J to 7 bases, leaving 5 bases not matched to a gene. The CDR3 DNA is TGCAGTGCTAGAGGCGGGGGGGCTAGGGAGCAGTACTTC. Encoded protein: CSARGGGAREQYF.

The rearrangement uses TRBV4-2 and TRBJ2-5; the D is unclear. Germline V lookup: CDR1 LGHNA, CDR2 YNFKEQ. V lost 1 base to trimming and J lost 1 base, with 10 bases between them. The CDR3 extends over 15 amino acids. This chain's CDR3 is CASSQGEQAQETQYF. In nucleotides, the CDR3 is TGTGCCAGCAGCCAAGGCGAGCAGGCCCAAGAGACCCAGTACTTC.

V is TRBV12-3 or TRBV12-4 and J is TRBJ1-4; TRBD1 matches 7 bases. With 7 bases clipped from V and 0 bases from J, the junction kept 8 bases outside the gene matches. The CDR3 has 16 residues. CDR3 residues: CASTVTGVATNEKLFF. In DNA form, the CDR3 reads TGTGCCAGCACTGTCACAGGGGTTGCAACTAATGAAAAACTGTTTTTT.

The chain recombines TRBV12-3 or TRBV12-4 with TRBJ1-2; D is possibly TRBD1 (5 bases). This CDR3 is 14 amino acids long. V was shortened by 8 bases and J by 0 bases, with 13 bases between the two germline ends. The CDR3 protein is CASHPSGSNYGYTF. The CDR3 region has the DNA TGTGCCAGCCACCCCTCAGGGTCTAACTATGGCTACACCTTC.

The V gene is TRBV29-1, the J gene TRBJ2-5, with D perhaps TRBD1 (5 bases). The CDR3 has 15 amino acids. Trimming stripped 3 bases from V and 3 bases from J, with 17 bases between. Germline V CDR1 and CDR2: SQVTM, ANQGSEA. CDR3 sequence (DNA): TGCAGCGTTGAGGCAGGGTCCCTTAAAAAAGAGACCCAGTACTTC. This encodes CSVEAGSLKKETQYF.

This clonotype showed up just a few times. J is TRBJ2-7 and V is TRBV24-1, with D maybe TRBD2 (5 bases). CDR3 length: 12 amino acids. CDR1 and CDR2 (germline): KGHDR, SFDVKD. The ends were cut back, 3 bases at V and 3 bases at J, with 5 bases in the middle. CDR3 residues: CATSDRDYEQYF. CDR3 nucleotides: TGTGCCACCAGTGATCGGGACTACGAGCAGTACTTC.

The gene calls are TRBV7-9 and TRBJ2-7, with TRBD1 as a possible D gene (6 bases). With 5 bases removed from V and 1 base from J, the gap between germline ends came to 18 bases. The CDR3 is 16 amino acids. Germline CDR1 SEHNR, CDR2 FQNEAQ (reference sequence). The CDR3 DNA sequence: TGTGCCAGCAGCATCAGGACAGCCGAAGGGTCCTACGAGCAGTACTTC. This codes for CASSIRTAEGSYEQYF.

J is TRBJ2-1 and V is TRBV20-1; TRBD2 matches at 13 bases. The CDR3 is 12 residues long. The germline gives CDR1 DFQATT, CDR2 SNEGSKA (reference sequence). The CDR3 loop is CSGTSGVNEQFF. CDR3 DNA sequence: TGCAGCGGGACTAGCGGGGTCAATGAGCAGTTCTTC.

The V call is TRBV5-6, the J call TRBJ1-1; D gene uncertain. V dropped 3 bases and J dropped 0 bases, with 12 bases sitting between them. Per the germline V gene, CDR1 is SGHDT and CDR2 is YYEEEE. This CDR3 comprises 15 residues. This chain's CDR3 is CASSSIQLMNTEAFF. The CDR3 bases are TGTGCCAGCAGCTCCATACAGCTTATGAACACTGAAGCTTTCTTT.

The V call is TRBV12-3 or TRBV12-4, the J call TRBJ1-2; 9 bases are a match to TRBD1. V lost 7 bases and J lost 5; bases outside the gene matches: 5. This CDR3 is 13 amino acids long. This CDR3 reads CASTRQGEYGYTF. The CDR3 DNA follows: TGTGCCAGCACCCGACAGGGGGAATATGGCTACACCTTC.

The chain has TRBV7-9 and TRBJ1-1; D remains unclear. The ends were cut back, 10 bases at V and 4 bases at J, with 16 bases in the middle. Germline V lookup: CDR1 SEHNR, CDR2 FQNEAQ (reference sequence). The CDR3 spans 13 residues. The CDR3 DNA reads TGTGCCATCGTACAAGCGGCGTCCACTGAAGCTTTCTTT. Its protein is CAIVQAASTEAFF.

The chain joins TRBV5-1 to TRBJ2-7, with no clear D. Germline V lookup: CDR1 SGHRS, CDR2 YFSETQ. With 0 bases removed from V and 9 bases from J, the gap between germline ends came to 13 bases. The CDR3 covers 13 residues. CDR3 nucleotides: TGCGCCAGCAGCTTGGATTACAGCCGGGTGCAGTACTTC. Amino acid sequence: CASSLDYSRVQYF.

The chain carries TRBV29-1 and TRBJ1-5, with 9 bases fitting TRBD1. CDR1 and CDR2 (germline): SQVTM, ANQGSEA. CDR3 length: 15 residues. Trimming at V came to 6 bases and at J to 2 bases, leaving 8 bases not matched to a gene. As DNA, the CDR3 is TGCAGCGTCGTAACTACAGGGGGCGGCAATCAGCCCCAGCATTTT. Residues: CSVVTTGGGNQPQHF.

This clonotype has at least ten counts. J is TRBJ2-7 and V is TRBV5-1; D unresolved. Trimming shortened V by 0 bases and J by 3 bases, and 7 bases separated the two germline ends. This CDR3 has 13 residues. CDR1 and CDR2 from the germline V gene are SGHRS and YFSETQ. CDR3 loop: CASSLDSLYEQYF. The CDR3 region has the DNA TGCGCCAGCAGCTTGGATAGTCTCTACGAGCAGTACTTC. The full variable domain, with the rest looked up from reference TRBV5-1 and TRBJ2-7, is KAGVTQTPRYLIKTRGQQVTLSCSPISGHRSVSWYQQTPGQGLQFLFEYFSETQRNKGNFPGRFSGRQFSNSRSEMNVSTLELGDSALYLCASSLDSLYEQYFGPGTRLTVT.

In this sample, this clonotype turned up a few times. The DNA for the CDR3 is TGTGCCAGCAGCCAAAACCTAGCGAATCAAGAGACCCAGTACTTC. It yields the protein CASSQNLANQETQYF. The V gene is TRBV3-1, the J gene TRBJ2-5; a possible D gene is TRBD2 (6 bases). V lost 2 bases and J lost 2, with 12 bases in between. The CDR3 extends over 15 amino acids. The V gene's germline CDR1 is LGHDT and CDR2 YNNKEL (reference sequence).

This rearrangement joins TRBV27 to TRBJ1-1; D not certain. The germline V and J ends were trimmed by 0 bases and 7 bases, with 18 bases remaining between them. The CDR3 extends over 16 amino acids. CDR1 and CDR2 from the germline V gene are MNHEY and SMNVEV (reference sequence). The CDR3 bases are TGTGCCAGCAGTTTATCGTCGGGATTGGCGCGGATTGAAGCTTTCTTT. Translation gives CASSLSSGLARIEAFF.

The chain is built from TRBV2 and TRBJ1-1, with 7 bases matching TRBD1. The length of the CDR3 is 14 residues. V shed 10 bases and J 6 bases; nucleotides not matched to a gene: 14. The germline V gene encodes CDR1 SNHLY and CDR2 FYNNEI. The CDR3 DNA follows: TGTGCCACCAACGAGGGGGCCGGGGGCGCTGAAGCTTTCTTT. Translating gives CATNEGAGGAEAFF.

In this sample, this clonotype turned up a few times. This chain joins TRBV2 and TRBJ1-2; 7 bases are shared with TRBD1. In germline, CDR1 is SNHLY, CDR2 FYNNEI. Trimming cost V 4 bases and J 4 bases; bases outside gene matches: 3. CDR3 length equals 13 residues. The CDR3 coding sequence is TGTGCCAGCAGTGCACAGGGGACCTATGGCTACACCTTC. This codes for CASSAQGTYGYTF.

J is TRBJ2-1 and V is TRBV5-1; either TRBD1 or TRBD2 may fit D (5 bases each). Germline CDR1 and CDR2: SGHRS and YFSETQ. V was trimmed by 2 bases and J by 7 bases, leaving 19 bases between them. This CDR3 comprises 16 residues. The CDR3 region is CASSFHGGPVGNEQFF. CDR3 DNA: TGCGCCAGCAGCTTCCATGGGGGTCCTGTGGGGAATGAGCAGTTCTTC.

CDR3 region: CASSATLLDTEAFF. The DNA for the CDR3 is TGTGCCAGCAGCGCTACCCTCTTGGACACTGAAGCTTTCTTT. The chain carries TRBV9 and TRBJ1-1; D gene uncertain. V was pared by 3 bases and J by 3 bases, with 12 bases between. Per the germline V gene, CDR1 is SGDLS and CDR2 is YYNGEE. This CDR3 has 14 residues.

This clonotype has a single count. This sequence joins TRBV27 and TRBJ2-7; 12 bases map to TRBD1. Germline V gene data show CDR1 as MNHEY and CDR2 as SMNVEV (reference sequence). This CDR3 has 16 residues. The J segment lost 5 bases and the V segment lost 6 bases, leaving 11 bases of the junction unmatched. As DNA, the CDR3 is TGTGCCAGCAGCCCCGGGGACAGGGGGCGTTTGGACGAGCAGTACTTC. Its protein is CASSPGDRGRLDEQYF.

The chain recombines TRBV3-1 with TRBJ2-3, with 8 bases fitting TRBD1. The CDR3 sequence is 15 residues long. V shed 3 bases and J 0 bases; nucleotides not matched to a gene: 2. Germline V lookup: CDR1 LGHDT, CDR2 YNNKEL (reference sequence). DNA of the CDR3: TGTGCCAGCAGCCAGGGACAGGTTAGCACAGATACGCAGTATTTT. This sequence encodes CASSQGQVSTDTQYF.

The chain is built from TRBV12-3 or TRBV12-4 and TRBJ2-1; D may be TRBD2 (5 bases). The CDR3 runs 15 residues. Trimming pared 5 bases from V and 5 bases from J, leaving 16 bases between. The CDR3 DNA is TGTGCCAGCAGTCCACCCCGGGGTAGCCACAATGAGCAGTTCTTC. Protein sequence: CASSPPRGSHNEQFF.

The rearrangement uses TRBV6-6 and TRBJ2-3; weak D call: TRBD1 (6 bases). Germline V gives CDR1 MNHNY, CDR2 SVGAGI (reference sequence). Trimming left V 2 bases short and J 1 base short, with 10 bases between. The CDR3 covers 15 residues. This CDR3 is CASSYNRQGTDTQYF. CDR3 coding DNA: TGTGCCAGCAGTTACAACCGACAGGGCACAGATACGCAGTATTTT.

V gene TRBV12-3 or TRBV12-4 combines with J gene TRBJ2-5, with TRBD2 matching over 7 bases. V lost 6 bases and J lost 1; bases outside the gene matches: 8. The CDR3 length is 15 residues. In DNA, the CDR3 is TGTGCCAGCAGCTGGGGAAGCGGGGTCCAAGAGACCCAGTACTTC. It specifies CASSWGSGVQETQYF.

This clonotype was seen a few times. This chain links TRBV7-3 with TRBJ2-1, with 7 bases that match TRBD1. Trimming at V came to 4 bases and at J to 6 bases, leaving 9 bases not matched to a gene. Germline-derived CDR1 and CDR2 are SGHTA and FQGTGA. The CDR3 has 15 residues. This chain's CDR3 is CASSSDRVGGNEQFF. DNA of the CDR3: TGTGCCAGCAGCTCTGACAGGGTAGGGGGCAATGAGCAGTTCTTC.

This sequence joins TRBV7-9 and TRBJ1-2, with 9 bases that match TRBD1. Unmatched junction bases numbered 8, after V lost 5 bases and J lost 7 bases. The CDR3 consists of 14 residues. Germline CDR1 reads SEHNR; CDR2 reads FQNEAQ (reference sequence). CDR3 in DNA: TGTGCCAGCAGCATAACAGGGGGCCCAGGTGGCTACACCTTC. It codes for CASSITGGPGGYTF.

This clonotype was found a few times. CDR3 amino acids: CASSLPSAASGELFF. DNA for the CDR3: TGTGCCAGCAGCTTACCCTCGGCGGCGTCCGGGGAGCTGTTTTTT. The chain is built from TRBV7-6 and TRBJ2-2; D not certain. The germline gives CDR1 SGHVS, CDR2 FNYEAQ. CDR3 length equals 15 residues. V lost 2 bases and J lost 6, with 13 bases in between.

The rearrangement joins TRBV4-3 to TRBJ2-3, with 8 bases identical to TRBD2. Per germline, CDR1 LGHNA and CDR2 YSLEER. This CDR3 contains 15 residues. The J segment lost 0 bases and the V segment lost 7 bases, leaving 6 bases of the junction unmatched. CDR3 sequence reads: CASTTSAASTDTQYF. CDR3 in DNA: TGCGCCAGCACGACTAGCGCTGCTAGCACAGATACGCAGTATTTT.

This clonotype was seen just once. This rearrangement joins TRBV7-2 to TRBJ1-4; D not certain. V lost 2 bases to trimming and J lost 2 bases, with 9 bases between them. The CDR3 has 15 amino acids. The germline V gene has CDR1 SGHTA and CDR2 FQGNSA. The CDR3 coding sequence is TGTGCCAGCAGCTTACAGAGAGAGACTAATGAAAAACTGTTTTTT. Amino acid sequence: CASSLQRETNEKLFF.

This clonotype has more than one count but fewer than ten. The V call is TRBV9, the J call TRBJ2-2; tentatively, D is TRBD2 (7 bases). This CDR3 comprises 16 residues. Germline CDR1 and CDR2: SGDLS and YYNGEE. The V end lost 0 bases, the J end lost 4 bases, and 13 bases lay between the germline ends. The CDR3: CASSVVGGGLTGELFF. The CDR3 DNA sequence: TGTGCCAGCAGCGTAGTGGGCGGGGGCCTCACCGGGGAGCTGTTTTTT.

A few counts support this clonotype. The rearrangement joins TRBV30 to TRBJ2-7; D is possibly TRBD2 (6 bases). This CDR3 is built from 15 residues. The germline gives CDR1 GTSNPN, CDR2 SVGIG (reference sequence). V was pared by 2 bases and J by 0 bases, with 14 bases between. The CDR3 loop reads CAWSFQGTFSYEQYF. The CDR3, as DNA: TGTGCCTGGAGTTTTCAAGGGACTTTCTCCTACGAGCAGTACTTC.